The rows below give T cell receptor beta chains drawn from one sample of a study of cytomegalovirus exposure and HLA in healthy donors. TCRdb's copy holds only in-frame clones and misses some; the assay was immunoSEQ multiplex PCR. The repertoire includes 150,000 or so clones, approximately 80% of them detected once, and 2.5% to 3.5% sits in the top ten. Sequenced input: PBMCs. Every receptor here comes from a male donor in good health and CMV-seronegative. The CDR3 runs from the conserved cysteine through the conserved F or W. The D gene is left open where the match is weak. The size field is filled for only some rows; it gives once, few, many or a size class.

clone_size j_call d_call v_call cdr3_aa cdr3_nt
- TRBJ2-5 - TRBV2 CASTRVQETQYF TGTGCCAGTACCCGGGTTCAAGAGACCCAGTACTTC
- TRBJ2-3 - TRBV5-1 CASSPGGTDTQYF TGCGCCAGCAGCCCGGGGGGCACAGATACGCAGTATTTT
- TRBJ2-1 TRBD1 TRBV5-1 CASLPSTGAYNEQFF TGCGCCAGCCTTCCGTCGACAGGGGCTTACAATGAGCAGTTCTTC
- TRBJ2-7 - TRBV28 CASSRGRYEQYF TGTGCCAGCAGCAGGGGAAGGTACGAGCAGTACTTC
- TRBJ1-1 TRBD1 TRBV9 CASSVDDRANTEAFF TGTGCCAGCAGCGTAGATGACAGGGCGAACACTGAAGCTTTCTTT
once TRBJ2-1 - TRBV5-1 CASTITRGISSYNEQFF TGCGCCAGCACCATTACTAGAGGGATAAGCTCCTACAATGAGCAGTTCTTC
- TRBJ2-1 TRBD2 TRBV28 CASSAGGVGGDEQFF TGTGCCAGCAGTGCGGGGGGTGTGGGTGGGGATGAGCAGTTCTTC
- TRBJ1-2 TRBD1 TRBV6-5 CASRAGQIEGYTF TGTGCCAGCAGGGCGGGACAGATTGAGGGCTACACCTTC
few TRBJ2-7 TRBD1 TRBV5-6 CASSLFQTGTSYEQYF TGTGCCAGCAGCTTGTTTCAGACAGGGACCTCCTACGAGCAGTACTTC
- TRBJ2-7 - TRBV11-3 CASSFSDSYEQYF TGTGCCAGCAGCTTCTCGGACAGTTACGAGCAGTACTTC
- TRBJ2-2 - TRBV7-9 CASRSGESGELFF TGTGCCAGCAGGTCGGGGGAAAGCGGGGAGCTGTTTTTT
- TRBJ2-3 TRBD1 TRBV11-2 CASSLAQGADTQYF TGTGCCAGCAGCTTAGCCCAGGGGGCAGATACGCAGTATTTT
- TRBJ2-2 TRBD2 TRBV27 CASSLSGTSGGAFTGELFF TGTGCCAGCAGTTTATCGGGGACTAGCGGGGGGGCTTTCACCGGGGAGCTGTTTTTT
- TRBJ1-2 - TRBV5-6 CASSLLGQLYLERYTF TGTGCCAGCAGCCTATTAGGACAGCTTTATTTGGAACGCTACACCTTC
- TRBJ2-1 TRBD2 TRBV29-1 CSVESAGGPYNEQFF TGCAGCGTTGAATCAGCGGGGGGGCCCTACAATGAGCAGTTCTTC
- TRBJ1-5 - TRBV28 CASRGGGERFNQPQHF TGTGCCAGCAGGGGAGGAGGGGAACGGTTCAATCAGCCCCAGCATTTT
once TRBJ1-5 - TRBV2 CASTQESGNQPQHF TGTGCCAGCACCCAGGAATCTGGCAATCAGCCCCAGCATTTT
- TRBJ1-2 - TRBV6-1 CASSVSGRGYTF TGTGCCAGCAGTGTGTCAGGGCGAGGCTACACCTTC
few TRBJ2-7 TRBD2 TRBV13 CASSHQGLAGGPAEQYF TGTGCCAGCAGCCACCAGGGACTAGCGGGGGGGCCTGCCGAGCAGTACTTC
- TRBJ2-3 TRBD1 TRBV6-6 CASSYRDRGSTDTQYF TGTGCCAGCAGTTACCGTGACAGGGGGAGCACAGATACGCAGTATTTT
- TRBJ1-2 TRBD1 TRBV30 CAWSAGGYGYTF TGTGCCTGGAGCGCAGGGGGCTATGGCTACACCTTC
- TRBJ2-7 TRBD1 TRBV5-6 CASSSGQLSEQYF TGTGCCAGCAGCTCGGGACAGTTGAGCGAGCAGTACTTC
few TRBJ1-2 - TRBV6-5 CASSAGHRSYGYTF TGTGCCAGCAGTGCGGGCCACAGATCCTATGGCTACACCTTC
- TRBJ2-3 TRBD2 TRBV14 CASRLAGGTDTQYF TGTGCCAGCAGATTAGCGGGGGGAACAGATACGCAGTATTTT
- TRBJ2-2 TRBD2 TRBV7-3 CASSLMPSGRAIGTGELFF TGTGCCAGCAGCTTAATGCCGAGCGGGAGGGCCATCGGGACCGGGGAGCTGTTTTTT